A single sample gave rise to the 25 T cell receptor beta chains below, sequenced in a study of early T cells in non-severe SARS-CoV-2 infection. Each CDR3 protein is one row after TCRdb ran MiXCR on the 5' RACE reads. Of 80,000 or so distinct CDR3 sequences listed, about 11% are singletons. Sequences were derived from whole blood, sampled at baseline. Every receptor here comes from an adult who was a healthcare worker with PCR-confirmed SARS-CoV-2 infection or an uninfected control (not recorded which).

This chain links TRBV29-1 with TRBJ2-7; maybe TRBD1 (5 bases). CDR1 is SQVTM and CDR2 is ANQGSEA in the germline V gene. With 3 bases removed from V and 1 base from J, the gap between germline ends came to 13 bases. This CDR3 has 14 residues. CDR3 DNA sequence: TGCAGCGTTGACGCAGGGATGGGGTCCTACGAGCAGTACTTC. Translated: CSVDAGMGSYEQYF.

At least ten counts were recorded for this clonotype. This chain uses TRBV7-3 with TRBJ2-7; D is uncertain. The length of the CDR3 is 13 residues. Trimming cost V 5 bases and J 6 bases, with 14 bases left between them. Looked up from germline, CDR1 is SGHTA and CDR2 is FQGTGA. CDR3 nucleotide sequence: TGTGCCAGCAGCATGTTGACGGGCGGCGAGCAGTACTTC. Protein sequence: CASSMLTGGEQYF.

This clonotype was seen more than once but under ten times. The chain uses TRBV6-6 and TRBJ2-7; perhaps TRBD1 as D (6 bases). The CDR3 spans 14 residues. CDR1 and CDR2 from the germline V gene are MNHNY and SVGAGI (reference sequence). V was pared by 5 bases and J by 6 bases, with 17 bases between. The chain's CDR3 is CASSPGSPRGEQYF. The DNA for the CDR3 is TGTGCCAGCAGTCCGGGTTCCCCCAGGGGCGAGCAGTACTTC.

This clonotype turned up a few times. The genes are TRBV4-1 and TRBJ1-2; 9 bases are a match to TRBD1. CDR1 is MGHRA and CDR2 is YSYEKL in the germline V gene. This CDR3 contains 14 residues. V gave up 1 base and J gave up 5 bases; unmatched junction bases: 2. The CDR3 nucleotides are TGCGCCAGCAGCCAAGCAGGGACAGGGTATGGCTACACCTTC. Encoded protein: CASSQAGTGYGYTF.

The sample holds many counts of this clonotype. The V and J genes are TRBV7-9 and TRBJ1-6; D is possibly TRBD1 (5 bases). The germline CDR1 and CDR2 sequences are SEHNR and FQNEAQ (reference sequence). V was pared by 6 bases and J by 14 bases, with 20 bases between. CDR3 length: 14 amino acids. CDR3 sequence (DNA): TGTGCCAGCAGTCGAATGAAAACGGGGGACTCCCTCCACTTT. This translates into CASSRMKTGDSLHF.

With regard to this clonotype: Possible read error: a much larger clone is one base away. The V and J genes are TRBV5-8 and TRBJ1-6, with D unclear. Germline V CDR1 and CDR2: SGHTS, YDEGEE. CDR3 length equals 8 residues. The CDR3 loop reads CASNFLSF. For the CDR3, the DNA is TGTGCCAGCAACTTCCTATCTTTT.

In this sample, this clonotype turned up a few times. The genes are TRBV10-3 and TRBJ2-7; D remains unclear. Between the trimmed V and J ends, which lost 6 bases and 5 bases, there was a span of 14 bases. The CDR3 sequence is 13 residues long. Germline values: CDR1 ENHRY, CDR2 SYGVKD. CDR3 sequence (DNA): TGTGCCATCAGCTCTGTTACAAGGGACGAGCAGTACTTC. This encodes CAISSVTRDEQYF.

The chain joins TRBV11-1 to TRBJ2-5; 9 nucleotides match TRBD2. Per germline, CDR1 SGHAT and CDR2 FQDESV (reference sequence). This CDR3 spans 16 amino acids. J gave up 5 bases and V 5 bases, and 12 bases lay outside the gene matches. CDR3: CASSRDRLAGLETQYF. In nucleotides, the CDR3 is TGTGCCAGCAGCCGCGACAGGCTAGCGGGGTTGGAGACCCAGTACTTC.

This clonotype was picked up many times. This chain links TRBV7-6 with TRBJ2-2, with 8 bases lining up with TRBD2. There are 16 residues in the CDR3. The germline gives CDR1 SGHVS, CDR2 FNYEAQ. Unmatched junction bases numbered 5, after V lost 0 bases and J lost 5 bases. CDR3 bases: TGTGCCAGCAGCTTAGCCCCGGTAGCGGGGACCGGGGAGCTGTTTTTT. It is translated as CASSLAPVAGTGELFF.

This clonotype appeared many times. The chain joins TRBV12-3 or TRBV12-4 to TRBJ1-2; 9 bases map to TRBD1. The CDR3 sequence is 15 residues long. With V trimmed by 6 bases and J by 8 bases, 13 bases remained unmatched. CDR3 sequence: CASRYTGGASSGYTF. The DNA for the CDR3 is TGTGCCAGCAGGTATACAGGGGGCGCTTCGTCCGGCTACACCTTC.

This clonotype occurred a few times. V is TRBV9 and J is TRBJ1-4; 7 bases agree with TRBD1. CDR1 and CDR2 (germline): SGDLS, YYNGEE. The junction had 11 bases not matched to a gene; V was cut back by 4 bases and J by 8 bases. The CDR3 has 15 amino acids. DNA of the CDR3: TGTGCCAGCAGCCAAGATGGGGGGACAGAAGAAAAACTGTTTTTT. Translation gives CASSQDGGTEEKLFF. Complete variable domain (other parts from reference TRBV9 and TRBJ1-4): DSGVTQTPKHLITATGQRVTLRCSPRSGDLSVYWYQQSLDQGLQFLIQYYNGEERAKGNILERFSAQQFPDLHSELNLSSLELGDSALYFCASSQDGGTEEKLFFGSGTQLSVL.

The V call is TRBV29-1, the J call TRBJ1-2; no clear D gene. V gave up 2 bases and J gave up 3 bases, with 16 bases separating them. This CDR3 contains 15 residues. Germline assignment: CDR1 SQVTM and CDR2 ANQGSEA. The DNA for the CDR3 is TGCAGCGTTGAATGGGCGGCAGTTGAACACTATGGCTACACCTTC. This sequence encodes CSVEWAAVEHYGYTF.

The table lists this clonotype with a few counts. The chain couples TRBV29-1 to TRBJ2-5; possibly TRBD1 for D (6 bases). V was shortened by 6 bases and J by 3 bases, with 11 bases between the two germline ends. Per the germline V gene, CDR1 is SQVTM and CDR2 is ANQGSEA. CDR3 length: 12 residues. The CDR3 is CSVNSGEETQYF. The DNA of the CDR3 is TGCAGCGTGAACTCAGGGGAAGAGACCCAGTACTTC.

The CDR3 reads CASSVGGEQFF. The CDR3 DNA reads as TGTGCCAGCAGCGTAGGAGGTGAGCAGTTCTTC. The chain couples TRBV9 to TRBJ2-1; no clear D gene. The CDR3 loop spans 11 amino acids. Germline V gene data show CDR1 as SGDLS and CDR2 as YYNGEE. The V gene lost 0 bases and the J gene lost 9 bases, with 4 bases spanning the gap. The complete variable domain, with remaining parts taken from reference TRBV9 and TRBJ2-1, reads DSGVTQTPKHLITATGQRVTLRCSPRSGDLSVYWYQQSLDQGLQFLIQYYNGEERAKGNILERFSAQQFPDLHSELNLSSLELGDSALYFCASSVGGEQFFGPGTRLTVL.

DNA of the CDR3: TGTGCCAGCAGCGTAGCCGCTAAGGCTACTGAGCAGTTCTTC. Protein: CASSVAAKATEQFF. The chain has TRBV9 and TRBJ2-1; no reliable D call. The CDR3 totals 14 residues. CDR1 is SGDLS, CDR2 YYNGEE, per germline. With 0 bases removed from V and 9 bases from J, the gap between germline ends came to 13 bases.

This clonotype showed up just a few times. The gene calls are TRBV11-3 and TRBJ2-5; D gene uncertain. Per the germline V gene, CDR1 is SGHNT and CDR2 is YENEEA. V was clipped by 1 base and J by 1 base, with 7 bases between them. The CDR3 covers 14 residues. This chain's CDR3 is CASSLGPVQETQYF. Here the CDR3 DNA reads TGTGCCAGCAGCTTAGGCCCAGTCCAAGAGACCCAGTACTTC. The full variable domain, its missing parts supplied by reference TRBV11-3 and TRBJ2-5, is EAGVVQSPRYKIIEKKQPVAFWCNPISGHNTLYWYLQNLGQGPELLIRYENEEAVDDSQLPKDRFSAERLKGVDSTLKIQPAELGDSAVYLCASSLGPVQETQYFGPGTRLLVL.

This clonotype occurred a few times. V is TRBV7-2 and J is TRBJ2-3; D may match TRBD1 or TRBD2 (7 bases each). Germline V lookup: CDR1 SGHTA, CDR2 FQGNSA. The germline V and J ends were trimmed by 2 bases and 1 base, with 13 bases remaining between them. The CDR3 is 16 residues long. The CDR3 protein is CASSLSPGGGTDTQYF. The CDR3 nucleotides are TGTGCCAGCAGCTTATCCCCAGGGGGGGGCACAGATACGCAGTATTTT.

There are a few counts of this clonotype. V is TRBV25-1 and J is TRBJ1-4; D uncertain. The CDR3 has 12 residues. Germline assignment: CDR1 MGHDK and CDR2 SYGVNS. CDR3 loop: CAYSPVNEKLFF. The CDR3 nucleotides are TGTGCTTATAGCCCGGTAAATGAAAAACTGTTTTTT.

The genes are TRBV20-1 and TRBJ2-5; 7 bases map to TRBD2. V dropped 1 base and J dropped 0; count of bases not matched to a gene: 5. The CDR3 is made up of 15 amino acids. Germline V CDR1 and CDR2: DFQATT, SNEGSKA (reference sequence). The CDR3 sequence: CSARGMSGDQETQYF. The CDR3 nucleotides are TGCAGTGCTAGAGGGATGAGCGGGGACCAAGAGACCCAGTACTTC.

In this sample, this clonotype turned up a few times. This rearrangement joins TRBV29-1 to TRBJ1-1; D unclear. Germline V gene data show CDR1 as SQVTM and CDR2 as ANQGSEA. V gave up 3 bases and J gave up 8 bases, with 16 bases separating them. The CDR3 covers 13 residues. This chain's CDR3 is CSVESWSTDEAFF. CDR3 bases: TGCAGCGTTGAGTCGTGGTCGACTGACGAAGCTTTCTTT.

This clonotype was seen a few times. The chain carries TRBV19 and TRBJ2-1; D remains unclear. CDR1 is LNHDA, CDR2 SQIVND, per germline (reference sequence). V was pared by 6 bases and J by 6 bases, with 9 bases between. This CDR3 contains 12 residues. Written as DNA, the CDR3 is TGTGCCAGTAGCAAATCGGTCAATGAGCAGTTCTTC. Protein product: CASSKSVNEQFF.

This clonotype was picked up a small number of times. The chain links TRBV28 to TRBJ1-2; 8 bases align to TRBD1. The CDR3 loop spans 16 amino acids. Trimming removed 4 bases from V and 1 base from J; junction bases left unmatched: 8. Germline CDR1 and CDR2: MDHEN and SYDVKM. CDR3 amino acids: CASSSTGENVNYGYTF. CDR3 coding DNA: TGTGCCAGCAGTTCGACAGGGGAAAACGTTAACTATGGCTACACCTTC.

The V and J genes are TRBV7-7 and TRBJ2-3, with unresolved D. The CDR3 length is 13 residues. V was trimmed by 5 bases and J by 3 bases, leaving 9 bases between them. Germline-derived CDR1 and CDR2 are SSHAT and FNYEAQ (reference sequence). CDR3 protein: CASSNNPTDTQYF. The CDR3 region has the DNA TGTGCCAGCAGCAACAACCCGACAGATACGCAGTATTTT.

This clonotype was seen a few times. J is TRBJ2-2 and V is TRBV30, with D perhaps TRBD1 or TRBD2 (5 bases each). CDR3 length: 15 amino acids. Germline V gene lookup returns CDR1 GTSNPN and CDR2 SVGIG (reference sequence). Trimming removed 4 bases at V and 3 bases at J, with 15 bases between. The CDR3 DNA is TGTGCCTGGACTAGCAGGGTGTATGACACCGGGGAGCTGTTTTTT. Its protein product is CAWTSRVYDTGELFF.

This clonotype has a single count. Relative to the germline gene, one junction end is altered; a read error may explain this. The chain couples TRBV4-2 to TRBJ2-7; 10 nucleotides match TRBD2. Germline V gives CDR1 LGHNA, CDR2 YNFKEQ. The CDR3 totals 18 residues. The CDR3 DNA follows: TGTGCCAGCACCCAAGAAATAGACCTAGCGGGGGAAGAAAACGAGCAGTACTTC. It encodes CASTQEIDLAGEENEQYF.